This entry is about one TCR beta chain. The germline CDR1 and CDR2 sequences are MNHNS and SASEGT. The CDR3 contains 16 residues. With V trimmed by 4 bases and J by 2 bases, 11 bases remained unmatched. The sample comes from a study of blood T cells in healthy people across ages. A J-beta primer mix and a sample-barcoded 5' primer were used in a second PCR of about 7 to 12 cycles. A single record per CDR3 protein comes from TCRdb applying MiXCR to the 5' RACE reads. The sample carries about 930,000 distinct CDR3 sequences, about 29% recorded once. Another study also made use of these data, one on T cells of mothers and their children. In that study: Reads recorded for TCR beta CDR3 numbered over 9.5 million per mother and around 3 million per child.

The chain carries TRBV6-1 and TRBJ2-7; 7 nucleotides match TRBD1. This clonotype was obtained from a woman in her thirties or forties in good health. Sequenced material: blood. The CDR3 nucleotides are TGTGCCAGCAGTGTTAACCGGGACAGTGTTACCTACGAGCAGTACTTC. Translated: CASSVNRDSVTYEQYF.